These 15 T cell receptor beta chains came from one sample sequenced in a study of blood T cells in healthy people across ages. A sample-barcoded 5' primer and a J-beta primer mix were used in a second PCR of about 7 to 12 cycles. TCRdb independently ran MiXCR on the 5' RACE reads; one entry per CDR3 protein. The sample yields some 320,000 distinct CDR3 sequences, roughly 26% seen once. The sample was blood. The receptors derive from a woman in her 70s in good health.

V and J are TRBV29-1 and TRBJ2-5, with 8 bases that match TRBD1. The tail of the sequence fits TRBJ2-1 better, so the J call may be wrong. The germline V gene encodes CDR1 SQVTM and CDR2 ANQGSEA. There are 14 residues in the CDR3. The CDR3 is CSGGDRSFRGEQFF. The CDR3 bases are TGCAGCGGGGGGGACAGGTCTTTTCGGGGTGAGCAGTTCTTC.

The chain has TRBV20-1 and TRBJ2-1; 8 nucleotides agree with TRBD2. The CDR3 has 14 amino acids. J was trimmed by 3 bases and V by 3 bases; bases with no gene match: 4. Germline lookup yields CDR1 DFQATT and CDR2 SNEGSKA (reference sequence). CDR3 DNA: TGCAGTGCTAGGACTAGCGCCAACTACAATGAGCAGTTCTTC. Its translation: CSARTSANYNEQFF.

This clonotype was recorded a few times. A read error is possible here, since a much larger clone lies one base away. The chain has TRBV7-2 and TRBJ1-6; 7 bases align to TRBD1. CDR1 SGHTA and CDR2 FQGNSA come from the germline V gene. The CDR3 extends over 14 amino acids. Trimming cost V 7 bases and J 9 bases; bases outside gene matches: 9. The CDR3 DNA sequence: TGTGCCAGCAACGCCGGACAGGCGGGTTCACCCCTCCACTTT. Translating gives CASNAGQAGSPLHF.

The chain carries TRBV7-9 and TRBJ1-6; D call uncertain. Germline V CDR1 and CDR2: SEHNR, FQNEAQ (reference sequence). Trimming stripped 2 bases from V and 7 bases from J, with 21 bases between. The CDR3 is 18 amino acids. CDR3 bases: TGTGCCAGCAGCTTAAGTCTCAAGGGAGAAGGGCCCAATTCACCCCTCCACTTT. As protein: CASSLSLKGEGPNSPLHF. Based on the CDR3 plus reference TRBV7-9 and TRBJ1-6, the full variable domain is DTGVSQNPRHKITKRGQNVTFRCDPISEHNRLYWYRQTLGQGPEFLTYFQNEAQLEKSRLLSDRFSAERPKGSFSTLEIQRTEQGDSAMYLCASSLSLKGEGPNSPLHFGNGTRLTVT.

The V and J genes are TRBV2 and TRBJ1-2, with 7 bases that match TRBD1. CDR1 is SNHLY, CDR2 FYNNEI, per germline. V shed 4 bases and J 3 bases; nucleotides not matched to a gene: 2. This CDR3 spans 13 amino acids. The CDR3 sequence: CASSVTGHYGYTF. Written as DNA, the CDR3 is TGTGCCAGCAGTGTGACAGGGCACTATGGCTACACCTTC.

This chain uses TRBV2 with TRBJ2-7; 10 bases line up with TRBD1. The germline gives CDR1 SNHLY, CDR2 FYNNEI. CDR3 length equals 14 residues. Germline trimming cut 2 bases from V and 6 bases from J; bases unmatched to any gene: 4. The CDR3 reads CASSEIRDRGEQYF. The CDR3 bases are TGTGCCAGCAGTGAAATTCGGGACAGGGGCGAGCAGTACTTC.

V usage is TRBV7-2 and J usage is TRBJ2-3, with 10 positions matching TRBD1. The V and J ends lost 2 bases and 4 bases, in that order; junction bases with no gene match: 9. Per the germline V gene, CDR1 is SGHTA and CDR2 is FQGNSA. The CDR3 contains 17 residues. The CDR3 nucleotides read TGTGCCAGCAGCTTATATATCGACAGGGGGCAAGCAGATACGCAGTATTTT. Protein product: CASSLYIDRGQADTQYF. Supplemented by reference TRBV7-2 and TRBJ2-3, the full variable domain reads GAGVSQSPSNKVTEKGKDVELRCDPISGHTALYWYRQSLGQGLEFLIYFQGNSAPDKSGLPSDRFSAERTGGSVSTLTIQRTQQEDSAVYLCASSLYIDRGQADTQYFGPGTRLTVL.

This clonotype was recorded a few times. V and J are TRBV7-2 and TRBJ2-1, with 9 bases aligning to TRBD2. J was trimmed by 7 bases and V by 3 bases; bases with no gene match: 7. The CDR3 length is 15 residues. Germline CDR1 SGHTA, CDR2 FQGNSA. CDR3 in DNA: TGTGCCAGCAGCTTGAGGCGGGAGGGTATGAATGAGCAGTTCTTC. Translating it yields CASSLRREGMNEQFF.

This clonotype was observed a handful of times. The chain recombines TRBV24-1 with TRBJ2-1; TRBD1 matches 7 bases. The CDR3 has 15 residues. Germline V gene sequence: CDR1 KGHDR, CDR2 SFDVKD. The V gene end was trimmed by 3 bases and the J gene end by 7 bases; junction bases not matched to a gene: 8. CDR3 residues: CATSDPDRVWNEQFF. In nucleotides, the CDR3 is TGTGCCACCAGTGATCCAGACAGGGTTTGGAATGAGCAGTTCTTC.

This rearrangement joins TRBV28 to TRBJ1-5; D unresolved. The V gene lost 6 bases and the J gene lost 1 base, with 10 bases spanning the gap. Looked up from germline, CDR1 is MDHEN and CDR2 is SYDVKM. The CDR3 extends over 14 amino acids. The chain's CDR3 is CASREAVSNQPQHF. CDR3 in DNA: TGTGCCAGCAGGGAGGCGGTCAGCAATCAGCCCCAGCATTTT.

This clonotype was recorded a few times. The V and J genes are TRBV10-1 and TRBJ2-1, with D uncertain. CDR1 WNHNN and CDR2 SYGVQD come from the germline V gene (reference sequence). The length of the CDR3 is 15 residues. Trimming left V 2 bases short and J 0 bases short, with 8 bases between. The chain's CDR3 is CASSETTHSYNEQFF. The DNA of the CDR3 is TGCGCCAGCAGTGAGACTACCCACTCCTACAATGAGCAGTTCTTC.

This clonotype was observed a single time. V and J are TRBV7-2 and TRBJ2-5; the match to TRBD2 covers 10 bases. With 3 bases clipped from V and 12 bases from J, the junction kept 10 bases outside the gene matches. The germline V gene encodes CDR1 SGHTA and CDR2 FQGNSA. The CDR3 totals 14 residues. CDR3 DNA sequence: TGTGCCAGCAGCTTGGGACTAGCGCGCGAGCCGGAGTACTTC. Residues: CASSLGLAREPEYF.

The V gene is TRBV5-1, the J gene TRBJ1-5; maybe TRBD1 (5 bases). Looked up from germline, CDR1 is SGHRS and CDR2 is YFSETQ. The CDR3 is 15 amino acids. V gave up 0 bases and J gave up 3 bases, with 10 bases separating them. CDR3 DNA sequence: TGCGCCAGCAGCTTGGTCGGGGGAAACAATCAGCCCCAGCATTTT. This translates into CASSLVGGNNQPQHF.

The chain carries TRBV5-1 and TRBJ2-1; D not resolved. The germline V and J ends were trimmed by 0 bases and 3 bases, with 13 bases remaining between them. This CDR3 has 16 amino acids. The germline V gene has CDR1 SGHRS and CDR2 YFSETQ. DNA of the CDR3: TGCGCCAGCAGCTTGGCGGCCCAACTGAACTACAATGAGCAGTTCTTC. Translating gives CASSLAAQLNYNEQFF. Full variable domain (outside the CDR3, taken from reference TRBV5-1 and TRBJ2-1): KAGVTQTPRYLIKTRGQQVTLSCSPISGHRSVSWYQQTPGQGLQFLFEYFSETQRNKGNFPGRFSGRQFSNSRSEMNVSTLELGDSALYLCASSLAAQLNYNEQFFGPGTRLTVL.

This clonotype was detected a few times. This chain joins TRBV7-2 and TRBJ2-5; a weak D match, TRBD2 (5 bases). The assigned J gene may be wrong: the sequence end matches TRBJ2-1 better. CDR1 is SGHTA and CDR2 is FQGNSA in the germline V gene. The CDR3 totals 15 residues. CDR3 loop: CASSFSGGFGNEQFF. The CDR3, as DNA: TGTGCCAGCAGTTTTAGTGGAGGATTTGGCAATGAGCAGTTCTTC.